The clone carrying this T cell receptor (beta chain) was seen many times. Preparation of the TCRbeta library involved a method that used unique molecular identifiers. TCRdb used MiXCR to reprocess the PCR reads, holding one entry per CDR3 protein. This table has roughly 200,000 distinct CDR3 sequences, around 7% appearing once. The sample comes from a study of T-cell reconstitution after alpha-beta-depleted transplantation in children. This CDR3 comprises 16 residues. V was trimmed by 3 bases and J by 2 bases, leaving 12 bases between them. Looked up from germline, CDR1 is KGHDR and CDR2 is SFDVKD. V is TRBV24-1 and J is TRBJ1-4; a possible D gene is TRBD1 (6 bases). Sequencing was performed on PBMCs from the stem cell graft donor, taken from the stem cell graft. The clonotype was recovered from a human donor who donated a stem cell graft to a child with Wiskott-Aldrich syndrome. The CDR3 DNA is TGTGCCACCAGTGATGCCTCAGGGGAGACTAATGAAAAACTGTTTTTT. Translation: CATSDASGETNEKLFF.